The 14 T cell receptor beta chains in this list originate from one sample, sequenced in a study of molecular identifiers for immune sequencing clone quantification. TCRdb re-called the PCR reads through MiXCR, storing one row per CDR3 protein. This sample has 35,000 to 45,000 distinct CDR3 sequences, with approximately 17% found just once. Sequences were obtained from naive CD8+ T cells from blood, with Jurkat cell RNA spiked in. As for subset: FACS-sorted CD8+CD4-CCR7+CD45RA+ naive T cells. The receptor source for this set is a human donor in good health. Some libraries in this study had Jurkat cell RNA spiked in.

This clonotype was observed many times. This chain joins TRBV29-1 and TRBJ2-1, with TRBD2 identical over 8 bases. V dropped 7 bases and J dropped 2; count of bases not matched to a gene: 7. The CDR3 sequence is 14 residues long. Germline CDR1 is SQVTM and CDR2 is ANQGSEA. The CDR3 sequence is CSAASGWPYNEQFF. CDR3 in DNA: TGCAGCGCGGCTAGCGGGTGGCCCTACAATGAGCAGTTCTTC.

With respect to this clonotype: This may be a read error, as it is one base from a much larger clone. The chain joins TRBV6-2 or TRBV6-3 to TRBJ2-1; D is unclear. The CDR3 has 16 amino acids. Trimming cost V 0 bases and J 4 bases, with 13 bases left between them. In germline, CDR1 is MNHEY, CDR2 SVGEGT. CDR3 region: CASSYSKANGYNEQFF. The CDR3 coding sequence is TGTGCCAGCAGTTACTCGAAGGCTAACGGATACAATGAGCAGTTCTTC.

This clonotype was picked up many times. The rearrangement joins TRBV25-1 to TRBJ2-3; 10 bases align to TRBD2. This CDR3 has 15 residues. The V gene end was trimmed by 6 bases and the J gene end by 5 bases; junction bases not matched to a gene: 8. Germline assignment: CDR1 MGHDK and CDR2 SYGVNS. The CDR3 sequence: CASRGLAKSRDTQYF. The CDR3 DNA is TGTGCCAGCAGGGGACTAGCGAAATCCAGAGATACGCAGTATTTT.

With regard to this clonotype: A much larger clonotype is one base distant, so this may be a read error. The chain combines TRBV10-2 with TRBJ2-7, with D possibly being TRBD2 (5 bases). The CDR3 extends over 15 amino acids. The V gene's germline CDR1 is WSHSY and CDR2 SAAADI. Here the CDR3 DNA reads TGCGCCAGCAGTGAAGCGACGCGGAGGAGGCACGAGCAGTGCTTC. Protein sequence: CASSEATRRRHEQCF.

This clonotype was counted only a few times. The chain links TRBV5-1 to TRBJ2-5; TRBD2 is a possible D gene (6 bases). The CDR3 is 14 residues long. V lost 0 bases and J lost 5, with 11 bases in between. The germline CDR1 and CDR2 sequences are SGHRS and YFSETQ. Here the CDR3 reads CASSLETAGETQYF. For the CDR3, the DNA is TGCGCCAGCAGCTTGGAAACGGCGGGGGAGACCCAGTACTTC. Looking up the rest from reference TRBV5-1 and TRBJ2-5 gives the full variable domain: KAGVTQTPRYLIKTRGQQVTLSCSPISGHRSVSWYQQTPGQGLQFLFEYFSETQRNKGNFPGRFSGRQFSNSRSEMNVSTLELGDSALYLCASSLETAGETQYFGPGTRLLVL.

This clonotype was observed many times. V usage is TRBV27 and J usage is TRBJ2-1; D gene ambiguous. The V gene lost 2 bases and the J gene lost 6 bases, with 11 bases spanning the gap. This CDR3 has 14 amino acids. Germline CDR1 and CDR2: MNHEY and SMNVEV (reference sequence). The CDR3 coding sequence is TGTGCCAGCAGTTTAATGGCGAGATTCAATGAGCAGTTCTTC. Its translation is CASSLMARFNEQFF.

In its sample, this clonotype was seen many times. The chain combines TRBV5-6 with TRBJ1-2; 8 positions match TRBD1. The germline V gene has CDR1 SGHDT and CDR2 YYEEEE. This CDR3 is 15 amino acids long. Germline trimming cut 2 bases from V and 6 bases from J; bases unmatched to any gene: 9. CDR3 loop: CASSFPLQGGHGYTF. CDR3 in DNA: TGTGCCAGCAGCTTCCCTCTACAGGGGGGACATGGCTACACCTTC.

This clonotype was observed once. The chain combines TRBV5-6 with TRBJ2-5; D perhaps matches TRBD2 (5 bases). Germline V lookup: CDR1 SGHDT, CDR2 YYEEEE. The V gene lost 5 bases and the J gene lost 4 bases, with 12 bases spanning the gap. The length of the CDR3 is 13 residues. The CDR3 is CASSGVSGETQYF. CDR3 DNA: TGTGCCAGCAGTGGGGTGAGCGGAGAGACCCAGTACTTC.

This clonotype was found a few times. The chain has TRBV25-1 and TRBJ2-5, with TRBD1 matching 10 bases. The CDR3 is made up of 16 amino acids. CDR1 MGHDK and CDR2 SYGVNS come from the germline V gene. V gave up 0 bases and J gave up 5 bases; unmatched junction bases: 6. CDR3 bases: TGTGCCAGCAGTGAATACGGGACAGGGGTTTTCGAGACCCAGTACTTC. This encodes CASSEYGTGVFETQYF.

There are many counts of this clonotype. The chain carries TRBV9 and TRBJ2-1; 7 bases line up with TRBD1. Germline assignment: CDR1 SGDLS and CDR2 YYNGEE. The V segment lost 0 bases and the J segment 4 bases; nucleotides outside the gene matches: 7. There are 16 residues in the CDR3. The CDR3 loop is CASSVGAGTVYNEQFF. Here the CDR3 DNA reads TGTGCCAGCAGCGTAGGAGCCGGGACAGTATACAATGAGCAGTTCTTC.

The sample holds many counts of this clonotype. The V gene is TRBV4-3, the J gene TRBJ2-2; D unclear. The V gene lost 7 bases and the J gene lost 7 bases, with 7 bases spanning the gap. Germline V gene sequence: CDR1 LGHNA, CDR2 YSLEER. The CDR3 consists of 11 residues. This chain's CDR3 is CASNGNGELFF. The CDR3 nucleotides read TGCGCCAGCAACGGAAACGGGGAGCTGTTTTTT.

This clonotype was seen only a few times. J is TRBJ2-1 and V is TRBV15; 11 bases align to TRBD2. This CDR3 is built from 15 residues. CDR1 and CDR2 (germline): LNHNV, YYDKDF (reference sequence). Trimming removed 5 bases from V and 8 bases from J; junction bases left unmatched: 8. The CDR3 nucleotides read TGTGCCACCAGCGTCTTTGGACTAGCGGGCGATGAGCAGTTCTTC. Its translation: CATSVFGLAGDEQFF.

There are a few counts of this clonotype. The chain couples TRBV10-3 to TRBJ2-1; 8 nucleotides line up with TRBD2. This CDR3 spans 14 amino acids. CDR1 and CDR2 from the germline V gene are ENHRY and SYGVKD. V shed 4 bases, J shed 7 bases, and the junction held 6 bases outside the gene matches. The CDR3 DNA reads TGTGCCATCAGTGCGGGGACTAGTTCAAATGAGCAGTTCTTC. Translated: CAISAGTSSNEQFF.

A remark on this clonotype: A much bigger clone sits one base away, suggesting this may be a read error. The J gene is TRBJ2-3, the V gene TRBV13; 8 bases are shared with TRBD2. The CDR3 loop spans 15 amino acids. CDR1 is PRHDT and CDR2 is FYEKMQ in the germline V gene (reference sequence). Losses at the gene ends were 4 bases for V and 8 bases for J; bases not matched to a gene: 11. CDR3 residues: CASSWSGGRWGTQYF. CDR3 DNA: TGTGCCAGCAGCTGGTCGGGCGGGAGGTGGGGTACGCAGTATTTT.